A single sample is the source of the 18 T cell receptor beta chains below, sequenced in a study of blood T cells in healthy people across ages. Primed by a sample-barcoded 5' primer and a J-beta primer mix, a second PCR proceeded for roughly 7 to 11 cycles. TCRdb passed the 5' RACE reads through MiXCR, listing each CDR3 protein once. The sample lists about 380,000 distinct CDR3 sequences; 52% were seen once. Sequenced sample: blood. Receptors were obtained from a man in his 60s in good health.

For this clonotype: A single base separates this from a much larger clone, so it may be a read error. The rearrangement joins TRBV20-1 to TRBJ2-1; 12 bases fit TRBD2. In germline, CDR1 is DFQATT, CDR2 SNEGSKA (reference sequence). The CDR3 runs to 16 residues. The CDR3 region has the DNA TGCGGTGCTAGAGACCCGACTAGCGGGAGCTACAATGAGCAGTTCTTC. Translation gives CGARDPTSGSYNEQFF.

The chain joins TRBV28 to TRBJ2-7, with D tentatively TRBD2 (6 bases). The germline gives CDR1 MDHEN, CDR2 SYDVKM. Trimming pared 7 bases from V and 8 bases from J, leaving 18 bases between. The CDR3 length is 13 residues. CDR3 nucleotide sequence: TGTGCCAGCACCGGACCCCGCGGGGTAAAGCAGTACTTC. Protein product: CASTGPRGVKQYF.

This clonotype was counted only a few times. A read error may account for a junction end that differs from germline. This chain uses TRBV19 with TRBJ2-1; 11 nucleotides match TRBD2. The germline gives CDR1 LNHDA, CDR2 SQIVND (reference sequence). The CDR3 extends over 16 amino acids. CDR3 amino acids: CASSSLAGGLPNKQFF. The CDR3 DNA follows: TGTGCCAGTAGTAGTCTAGCGGGGGGCCTACCCAATAAGCAGTTCTTC.

The genes are TRBV6-2 or TRBV6-3 and TRBJ2-1; D call uncertain. The CDR3 sequence is 15 residues long. V was cut by 5 bases and J by 0 bases, with 11 bases left in between. Germline loops: CDR1 MNHEY, CDR2 SVGEGT. CDR3 DNA: TGTGCCAGCAGTCACGGACCGCTCTCCTACAATGAGCAGTTCTTC. Its translation is CASSHGPLSYNEQFF.

The chain combines TRBV20-1 with TRBJ2-2, with a tentative D call TRBD1 (6 bases). V was pared by 1 base and J by 2 bases, with 11 bases between. The CDR3 length is 15 residues. The germline gives CDR1 DFQATT, CDR2 SNEGSKA (reference sequence). The CDR3 nucleotides read TGCAGTGCTAGAGTCTGGGGACACAACACCGGGGAGCTGTTTTTT. Translating gives CSARVWGHNTGELFF.

This clonotype was recorded at least ten times. J is TRBJ2-2 and V is TRBV4-2; 9 bases are a match to TRBD1. Germline trimming cut 5 bases from V and 4 bases from J; bases unmatched to any gene: 5. The CDR3 runs 15 residues. Germline V gene data show CDR1 as LGHNA and CDR2 as YNFKEQ. CDR3 region: CASSKGQGSTGELFF. Here the CDR3 DNA reads TGTGCCAGCAGCAAGGGACAGGGTAGCACCGGGGAGCTGTTTTTT.

V is TRBV20-1 and J is TRBJ1-2, with D possibly being TRBD1 (5 bases). V lost 3 bases and J lost 6, with 14 bases in between. This CDR3 contains 13 residues. CDR1 DFQATT and CDR2 SNEGSKA come from the germline V gene (reference sequence). CDR3 in DNA: TGCAGTGCTAGGGTCTCAGTGGGGGATGGCTACACCTTC. Translating it yields CSARVSVGDGYTF.

The chain is built from TRBV30 and TRBJ2-3; the match to TRBD2 covers 14 bases. The germline gives CDR1 GTSNPN, CDR2 SVGIG (reference sequence). The ends lost 4 bases at V and 6 bases at J; junction bases unmatched: 12. The CDR3 covers 17 residues. The CDR3 DNA reads TGTGCCTGGATGGTCGGGAGGACTAGCGGGAGGTGGGATACGCAGTATTTT. Amino acids: CAWMVGRTSGRWDTQYF.

This clonotype was detected once. The chain is built from TRBV2 and TRBJ1-5, with D unclear. Between the trimmed V and J ends, which lost 7 bases and 6 bases, there was a span of 10 bases. Germline CDR1 and CDR2: SNHLY and FYNNEI. The CDR3 sequence is 12 residues long. The CDR3 loop is CASKLDRQPQHF. CDR3 nucleotide sequence: TGTGCCAGCAAGTTAGATCGTCAGCCCCAGCATTTT.

This CDR3 reads CASSLGTSGAYKQYF. CDR3 in DNA: TGTGCCAGCAGCCTCGGGACTAGCGGGGCCTACAAGCAGTACTTC. The chain has TRBV4-2 and TRBJ2-5; 13 bases are shared with TRBD2. Looked up from germline, CDR1 is LGHNA and CDR2 is YNFKEQ. V shed 4 bases, J shed 11 bases, and the junction held 10 bases outside the gene matches. The CDR3 has 15 amino acids.

The chain uses TRBV25-1 and TRBJ1-1; a possible D gene is TRBD1 (5 bases). In germline, CDR1 is MGHDK, CDR2 SYGVNS. This CDR3 contains 14 residues. V shed 2 bases and J shed 3 bases, with 10 bases lying between them. As DNA, the CDR3 is TGTGCCAGCAGTGAACCCCTCAGGGACACTGAAGCTTTCTTT. Translation gives CASSEPLRDTEAFF.

The chain uses TRBV15 and TRBJ2-1, with 8 bases identical to TRBD2. Germline loops: CDR1 LNHNV, CDR2 YYDKDF (reference sequence). V was clipped by 0 bases and J by 5 bases; unmatched bases: 6. The CDR3 is 16 amino acids. DNA of the CDR3: TGTGCCACCAGCAGAGATTGGAGCGGGGGAGACAATGAGCAGTTCTTC. Protein product: CATSRDWSGGDNEQFF.

The gene calls are TRBV6-2 or TRBV6-3 and TRBJ1-1, with 7 bases lining up with TRBD1. Germline CDR1 and CDR2: MNHEY and SVGEGT. The CDR3 consists of 14 residues. After removal of 5 bases from V and 4 bases from J, the junction contained 7 bases not matched to a gene. The DNA for the CDR3 is TGTGCCAGCAGTCAAACCTCAGGGGGCACTGAAGCTTTCTTT. This sequence encodes CASSQTSGGTEAFF.

The V call is TRBV28, the J call TRBJ2-5; 14 nucleotides agree with TRBD2. This CDR3 is 16 amino acids long. CDR1 MDHEN and CDR2 SYDVKM come from the germline V gene. The trim removed 6 bases at V and 5 bases at J, leaving 8 bases unmatched. CDR3 residues: CASRGTSGSRGETQYF. CDR3 bases: TGTGCCAGCAGGGGGACTAGCGGGAGTAGGGGGGAGACCCAGTACTTC. The whole variable domain, filled in from reference TRBV28 and TRBJ2-5, reads DVKVTQSSRYLVKRTGEKVFLECVQDMDHENMFWYRQDPGLGLRLIYFSYDVKMKEKGDIPEGYSVSREKKERFSLILESASTNQTSMYLCASRGTSGSRGETQYFGPGTRLLVL.

Note on this clonotype: A much larger clone differs by one base, so this may be a read error. The chain joins TRBV6-4 to TRBJ1-5; D may be TRBD1 (5 bases). CDR1 is MRHNA and CDR2 is SNTAGT in the germline V gene. The CDR3 loop spans 13 amino acids. The CDR3 DNA reads as TGTGCCTGCAGTGAGGGGAGCAATCAGCCCCAGCATTTT. Translated: CACSEGSNQPQHF.

This clonotype turned up a few times. The chain is built from TRBV27 and TRBJ1-2; D is undetermined. CDR3 size: 12 residues. Germline V gene data show CDR1 as MNHEY and CDR2 as SMNVEV (reference sequence). V was clipped by 5 bases and J by 7 bases, with 11 bases between them. This chain's CDR3 is CASSPAVGGYTF. The CDR3 DNA reads TGTGCCAGCAGTCCAGCGGTGGGTGGCTACACCTTC.

This sequence joins TRBV2 and TRBJ1-1, with D perhaps matching TRBD1 (5 bases). V was cut by 3 bases and J by 2 bases, with 10 bases left in between. CDR1 is SNHLY and CDR2 is FYNNEI in the germline V gene. The CDR3 has 14 residues. CDR3 in amino acids: CASSDSRENTEAFF. The CDR3 DNA reads as TGTGCCAGCAGTGATTCCAGGGAAAACACTGAAGCTTTCTTT.

Turning to this clonotype: This may arise from a read error, as a much more abundant clone is one base away. This chain joins TRBV6-6 and TRBJ2-1; 9 bases map to TRBD2. Germline V gene data show CDR1 as MNHNY and CDR2 as SVGAGI (reference sequence). The CDR3 is made up of 14 amino acids. The chain's CDR3 is CANSALAGKGEQFF. CDR3 coding DNA: TGTGCCAACAGTGCGCTAGCGGGGAAGGGTGAGCAGTTCTTC.